The T cell receptor beta chain under discussion was sequenced for a study of OX40 agonist ivuxolimab in advanced cancers. On the study more broadly: Antecedent anti-PD-1, anti-PD-L1 or anti-CTLA-4 therapy was permissible, with 40% having received some. General study points: At 0.1 to 3.0 mg/kg, clonal expansion of CD4+ and CD8+ blood T cells had occurred by week 6. A proportion of nonresponders additionally exhibited low normalized T-cell clonal expansion.

As regards this clone: The antigen remains unidentified.

Profiling relied on immunoSEQ multiplex PCR, and the TCRdb table lists in-frame clones only, not all of them. The sample has more than 85,000 clones, about nine tenths seen once. The CDR3 runs 11 residues. Between the trimmed V and J ends, which lost 0 bases and 6 bases, there was a span of 0 bases. CDR1 and CDR2 from the germline V gene are SGHTA and FQGNSA. Sequenced material: CD4+ or CD8+ T cells sorted from blood, taken in a trial of the OX40 agonist ivuxolimab. The gene calls are TRBV7-2 and TRBJ2-1; no definite D call. The sequence was collected from an adult with an advanced solid tumor such as melanoma, head and neck, liver or kidney cancer. The CDR3 is CASSLANEQFF. The CDR3 nucleotides read TGTGCCAGCAGCTTAGCCAATGAGCAGTTCTTC.